This T cell receptor beta chain appears in the sequencing data of a study of blood T cell repertoires in COVID-19. About the research overall: The United States, Italy and Spain were the sources of the acute and convalescent COVID-19 samples. PBMCs, B-cell-depleted T cells, or T cells provided the cDNA or gDNA that made up the material.

Original handling: From reference gene primer amplification, estimates of nucleated cell counts were derived. Using immunoSEQ multiplex PCR, the repertoire was profiled, and TCRdb retains in-frame clones only, with some absent. From that table come the V and J calls and clone size; the DNA was used to work out D and trimming. The sample consists of 200,000 to 250,000 clones, around nine tenths of them appearing once. The CDR3 spans 13 residues. V shed 6 bases and J 10 bases; nucleotides not matched to a gene: 10. CDR1 MNHEY and CDR2 SMNVEV come from the germline V gene (reference sequence). The gene calls are TRBV27 and TRBJ1-1; 8 bases match TRBD1. The sequenced sample was peripheral blood. The source is a young man with active or convalescent COVID-19. The CDR3 DNA follows: TGTGCCAGCAGCCTAGGGCCGGACAGGGTAGCTTTCTTT. This gives the protein CASSLGPDRVAFF.